This TCR beta chain originates from a study of T cells in Graves' hyperthyroidism and ophthalmopathy. Study at large: Prior to any treatment, at the point of initial diagnosis, peripheral blood was collected.

General study results and limits: Clonotypes that were expanded in thyroid above 0.001 mostly appeared in blood too. The model anticipated ophthalmopathy a median approximately 6.6 months pre-onset.

There are many counts of this clonotype. Its cognate antigen is unknown. The CDR3 is made up of 14 amino acids. CDR1 LGHDT and CDR2 YNNKEL come from the germline V gene (reference sequence). V lost 3 bases, J lost 2 bases, and 10 bases lay in between. TCR beta CDR3 sequences were amplified from RNA transcripts. The HTBI primer set served for first-round RT-PCR of the TCR CDR3. In TCRdb, the multiplex PCR reads were re-called with MiXCR into one record per CDR3 protein. In the table there are approximately 320,000 distinct CDR3 sequences, around a sixth of which are singletons. Graves' hyperthyroidism showing no ophthalmopathy progression within 18 months was considered stable.

The origin of this receptor is a man aged 25 to 45 with Graves' hyperthyroidism. The rearrangement uses TRBV3-1 and TRBJ2-5; maybe TRBD2 (6 bases). Input material: blood. In DNA form, the CDR3 reads TGTGCCAGCAGCCAGGGGACTTGGCAAGAGACCCAGTACTTC. This encodes CASSQGTWQETQYF.